This T cell receptor (beta chain) was identified in a study of Ad26.COV2.S vaccination and SARS-CoV-2 variants. General study results and limits: Spike-specific TCR breadth in vaccine recipients exceeded that seen in placebo recipients.

Of note for this clone: Its cognate antigen is unknown.

Trimming took 6 bases from V and 10 from J; bases not matched to a gene: 14. CDR1 is MNHEY and CDR2 is SVGAGI in the germline V gene. The CDR3 runs to 15 residues. The treatment denotes: over 15 received Ad26.COV2.S at low or high dose, single or two shots; five or six received placebo; per-sample allocation not given. Sampling happened 63 days after the first vaccine or placebo injection. This adult donor, from Boston, was 18-55 years old. TCRdb's table, derived via immunoSEQ multiplex PCR, lists solely in-frame clones and lacks some. The table records around 240,000 clones, around 87% of them present only once.

The origin of this receptor is a person between 18 and 65 years old who received the Ad26.COV2.S COVID-19 vaccine or a placebo. J is TRBJ2-3 and V is TRBV6-5; 9 bases agree with TRBD1. The starting material was peripheral blood, obtained in a trial of Ad26.COV2.S vaccine versus placebo. Here the CDR3 reads CASRISGTGPHPQYF. The CDR3 DNA reads as TGTGCCAGCAGGATATCCGGGACAGGGCCTCACCCGCAGTATTTT.